Listed below are T cell receptor beta chains from one sample, sequenced in a study of T cell repertoires in cytomegalovirus infection. TCRdb used MiXCR to reprocess the reads, holding one entry per CDR3 protein. The sample has over 150,000 distinct CDR3 sequences, about 21% seen once. The material sequenced was PBMCs. The receptors derive from a human donor in good health (CMV status not recorded). Some clones in this sample may be carry-over from other donors' samples. CDR3s include the opening cysteine and the closing phenylalanine or tryptophan. The D gene is left open where the match is weak. Clone size appears in some rows only: once, few, many, or a class for an expanded clone.

TRBV28	TRBJ1-2	NA	NA	TGTGCCAGCAGACATAGGACAGTTGGGGGCTATGGCTACACCTTC	CASRHRTVGGYGYTF
TRBV7-2	TRBJ2-1	many	NA	TGTGCCAGCAGCTGGGGCGGGGATTACAATGAGCAGTTCTTC	CASSWGGDYNEQFF
TRBV19	TRBJ2-7	few	TRBD1	TGTGCCAGTAGCAGGGGGCGCGGCGACGAGCAGTACTTC	CASSRGRGDEQYF
TRBV7-2	TRBJ2-7	many	TRBD2	TGTGCCAGCACCCCTGAGGCTAGCGGGAGCCACTTCTACGAGCAGTACTTC	CASTPEASGSHFYEQYF
TRBV28	TRBJ1-1	few	NA	TGTGCCAGCAGTTTGGGTGGAGTCGGGGTTGTGAACACTGAAGCTTTCTTT	CASSLGGVGVVNTEAFF
TRBV19	TRBJ1-3	few	NA	TGTGCCAGTCAGCGGGCAGGGCTGTCTGGAAACACCATATATTTT	CASQRAGLSGNTIYF
TRBV5-4	TRBJ1-1	few	TRBD1	TGTGCCAGCAGCTTGGAGGCCAGGGGGTTCCACGAAGCTTTCTTT	CASSLEARGFHEAFF
TRBV4-3	TRBJ1-1	NA	NA	TGCGCCAGCAGCCAAGATAGTATGGGGAGGACTGAAGCTTTCTTT	CASSQDSMGRTEAFF
TRBV6-2/TRBV6-3	TRBJ2-3	NA	NA	TGTGCCAGCAGTAGGAACAGGGTAGGGGGCACAGATACGCAGTATTTT	CASSRNRVGGTDTQYF
TRBV7-8	TRBJ2-1	few	NA	TGTGCCAGCAGCTTCCTTGGCAGCCCTAATGAGCAGTTCTTC	CASSFLGSPNEQFF
TRBV12-5	TRBJ1-5	NA	TRBD1	TGTGCTAGTGGCCCCGAAAATACCCGGACAGGGGGTAATCAGCCCCAGCATTTT	CASGPENTRTGGNQPQHF
TRBV7-9	TRBJ2-5	few	NA	TGTGCCAGCAGCCGAAGGGACACGGATTGGACCCAGTACTTC	CASSRRDTDWTQYF
TRBV7-2	TRBJ2-5	many	NA	TGTGCCAGCAGCTTAGACCGGGGCCCTCAAGAGACCCAGTACTTC	CASSLDRGPQETQYF
TRBV6-5	TRBJ2-1	few	NA	TGTGCCAGCAGTAAGGGGACTCACTCCTACAATGAGCAGTTCTTC	CASSKGTHSYNEQFF
TRBV5-6	TRBJ1-1	few	NA	TGTGCCAGCAGCTTACGGCATATGGACACTGAAGCTTTCTTT	CASSLRHMDTEAFF
TRBV10-2	TRBJ1-6	few	NA	TGCGCCAGCAGTGAAGGGGTTTGGAATTCACCCCTCCACTTT	CASSEGVWNSPLHF
TRBV19	TRBJ1-1	NA	NA	TGTGCCAGTAGTGCCAGGAGTGTTCCTGAAGCTTTCTTT	CASSARSVPEAFF
TRBV20-1	TRBJ2-7	NA	NA	TGCAGTGCTAGAGAAGTTAGGGACTACGAGCAGTACTTC	CSAREVRDYEQYF
TRBV6-5	TRBJ1-4	NA	TRBD1	TGTGCCAGCAGGATTCGACCCGGGACAGGGCCTGAAAAACTGTTTTTT	CASRIRPGTGPEKLFF
TRBV27	TRBJ2-5	many	NA	TGTGCCAGCAGTTTATCCGTCTCCCCACTCCAGACCCAGTACTTC	CASSLSVSPLQTQYF
TRBV7-2	TRBJ1-1	NA	NA	TGTGCCAGCAGCTTAGGTCTCGGACTGAACACTGAAGCTTTCTTT	CASSLGLGLNTEAFF
TRBV12-3/TRBV12-4	TRBJ2-2	NA	NA	TGTGCCAGCAGCCACGGGGTCGCCACCGGGGAGCTGTTTTTT	CASSHGVATGELFF
TRBV20-1	TRBJ2-5	NA	TRBD2	TGCAGTGTTCGAAGCGGGGGGGCGGGAGAGACCCAGTACTTC	CSVRSGGAGETQYF
TRBV6-5	TRBJ1-1	NA	NA	TGTGCCAGCGGTGCAGGATGGCTGAACACTGAAGCTTTCTTT	CASGAGWLNTEAFF
TRBV28	TRBJ2-7	many	NA	TGTGCCAGCAGTTTAGAGGGGACAGAACCGGGACTAGTGGGATACGAGCAGTACTTC	CASSLEGTEPGLVGYEQYF
TRBV11-2	TRBJ2-6	NA	NA	TGTGCCAGCAGCTTTCTTTTCATGGGCAGGGATTCCTCTGGGGCCAACGTCCAGACTTTC	CASSFLFMGRDSSGANVQTF
TRBV6-1	TRBJ1-5	NA	TRBD1	TGTGCCAGCAGTGAAGCGCCGACGGGACAGGGATTAGATCAGCCCCAGCATTTT	CASSEAPTGQGLDQPQHF
TRBV6-1	TRBJ1-1	few	NA	TGTGCCAGCAGTTACGAGGGCCTGAACACTGAAGCTTTCTTT	CASSYEGLNTEAFF
TRBV19	TRBJ1-5	NA	TRBD1	TGTGCCAGTAGAACGATAGACAGGGCAACAAGGGGCAATCAGCCCCAGCATTTT	CASRTIDRATRGNQPQHF
TRBV7-6	TRBJ1-5	NA	TRBD1	TGTGCCAGCAGCTACGGACAGGGCAGGATTTTCGATGAGCCCCAGCATTTT	CASSYGQGRIFDEPQHF
TRBV9	TRBJ1-5	NA	NA	TGTGCCAGCAGCGTAGATGGCAGGAGCCCCCAGCATTTT	CASSVDGRSPQHF
TRBV7-3	TRBJ2-3	NA	TRBD2	TGTGCCAGCAGTCCCTATAGCGGGAGAACAGATACGCAGTATTTT	CASSPYSGRTDTQYF
TRBV7-2	TRBJ2-7	many	NA	TGTGCCAGCAGCTTAGTGGTGAGCTCCTACGAGCAGTACTTC	CASSLVVSSYEQYF
TRBV7-3	TRBJ2-1	many	NA	TGTGCCAGCAGCTTAACGGGAGGTTACAATGAGCAGTTCTTC	CASSLTGGYNEQFF
TRBV29-1	TRBJ2-7	NA	NA	TGCAGCGCCGAACACCGCTACGAGCAGTACTTC	CSAEHRYEQYF
TRBV7-9	TRBJ2-3	many	TRBD1	TGTGCCAGCAGCTCATCCGGGACAGCGAGAGATACGCAGTATTTT	CASSSSGTARDTQYF
TRBV4-3	TRBJ2-3	NA	TRBD2	TGCGCCAGCAGCCAAGGGGTTGAGGGGACTAGCGGGAGCCCAGATACGCAGTATTTT	CASSQGVEGTSGSPDTQYF
TRBV27	TRBJ1-5	few	NA	TGTGCCAGCAGGGAGACAGGAACCTTTAATCAGCCCCAGCATTTT	CASRETGTFNQPQHF
TRBV28	TRBJ2-1	few	NA	TGTGCCAGCAGTTCCAGGGGTAGCGGCCACAATGAGCAGTTCTTC	CASSSRGSGHNEQFF
TRBV6-6	TRBJ1-4	few	TRBD1	TGTGCCAGCAGCCCGGACAGGTCAACTAATGAAAAACTGTTTTTT	CASSPDRSTNEKLFF
TRBV20-1	TRBJ2-3	NA	NA	TGCAGTGCTACGGGAGTGGGGTTTACAGATACGCAGTATTTT	CSATGVGFTDTQYF
TRBV12-3/TRBV12-4	TRBJ2-5	NA	NA	TGTGCCACCGGCTCCCGGTTAGGCGAGACCCAGTACTTC	CATGSRLGETQYF
TRBV28	TRBJ2-1	NA	NA	TGTGCCAGCAGTATCGGCCTCTACAATGAGCAGTTCTTC	CASSIGLYNEQFF
TRBV7-2	TRBJ1-2	many	NA	TGTGCCAGCAGCCCCCAGGGGACCATTAACTATGGCTACACCTTC	CASSPQGTINYGYTF
TRBV7-2	TRBJ2-1	few	NA	TGTGCCAGCAGCTTAGTGGGAACCGACAATGAGCAGTTCTTC	CASSLVGTDNEQFF
TRBV28	TRBJ2-7	many	NA	TGTGCCACGGGACTCCTCTACGAGCAGTACTTC	CATGLLYEQYF
TRBV7-3	TRBJ2-4	many	NA	TGTGCCAGCAGCTCTGACCAGACGGGCATTCAGTACTTC	CASSSDQTGIQYF
TRBV2	TRBJ1-1	few	TRBD1	TGTGCCAGCAGCCGTGAGGACAGGTTGGCTTTCTTT	CASSREDRLAFF
TRBV29-1	TRBJ2-1	NA	TRBD2	TGCAGCGTTGTCCCTAGCGGGACCACCTACTCCTACAATGAGCAGTTCTTC	CSVVPSGTTYSYNEQFF
TRBV7-8	TRBJ2-5	many	NA	TGTGCCAGCAGCTTAGGGGGCAGGGGCCAAGAGACCCAGTACTTC	CASSLGGRGQETQYF
TRBV28	TRBJ2-7	NA	NA	TGTGTCAGCAGTCCAGGGGGGAGCGAGCAGTACTTC	CVSSPGGSEQYF
TRBV9	TRBJ2-5	NA	NA	TGTGCCAGCAGCGTCGGCGGGGCCTTCCAAGAGACCCAGTACTTC	CASSVGGAFQETQYF
TRBV30	TRBJ2-6	few	NA	TGTGCCTGGAGTGTAAGGGGCGGGGCAGGGGCCAACGTCCTGACTTTC	CAWSVRGGAGANVLTF
TRBV28	TRBJ1-5	NA	NA	TGTGCCAGCAGCCTAGACAAGGGGGTGAATCAGCCCCAGCATTTT	CASSLDKGVNQPQHF
TRBV7-9	TRBJ1-4	NA	NA	TGTGCCAGCAGCCCCCCGCTTTTAAGGTCGACTAATGAAAAACTGTTTTTT	CASSPPLLRSTNEKLFF
TRBV20-1	TRBJ2-3	few	TRBD2	TGCAGTGCTAGTGTGGGGACTAGCGGGGCCCCCTTCCTCACAGATACGCAGTATTTT	CSASVGTSGAPFLTDTQYF
TRBV4-1	TRBJ1-2	NA	NA	TGTGCCAGCAGCCAAGAACAGGGAGGGGGCTATGGCTACACCTTC	CASSQEQGGGYGYTF
TRBV7-2	TRBJ2-3	many	TRBD2	TGTGCCAGCAGCCCTCTCATCTTGCGGGAGAGCGATACGCAGTATTTT	CASSPLILRESDTQYF
TRBV7-2	TRBJ2-7	many	TRBD1	TGTGCCAGCAGCTTGACCGGGACAGCAGCCTACGAGCAGTACTTC	CASSLTGTAAYEQYF